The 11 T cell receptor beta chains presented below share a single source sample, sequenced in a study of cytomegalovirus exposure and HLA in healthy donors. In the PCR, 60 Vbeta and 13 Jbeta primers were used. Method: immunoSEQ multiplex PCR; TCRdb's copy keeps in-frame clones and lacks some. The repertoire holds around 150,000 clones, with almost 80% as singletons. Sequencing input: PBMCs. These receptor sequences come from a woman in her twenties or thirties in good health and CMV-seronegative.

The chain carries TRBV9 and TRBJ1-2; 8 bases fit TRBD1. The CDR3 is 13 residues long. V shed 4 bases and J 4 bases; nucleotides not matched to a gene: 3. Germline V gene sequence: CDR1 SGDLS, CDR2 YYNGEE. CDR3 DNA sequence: TGTGCCAGCAGCCCAACAGGGGGCTATGGCTACACCTTC. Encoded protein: CASSPTGGYGYTF.

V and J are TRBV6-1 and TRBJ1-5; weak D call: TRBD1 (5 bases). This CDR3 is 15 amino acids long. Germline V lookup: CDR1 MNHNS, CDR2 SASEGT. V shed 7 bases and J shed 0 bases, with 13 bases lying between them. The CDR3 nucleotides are TGTGCCAGCACAGTCGGACAAGTTAGCAATCAGCCCCAGCATTTT. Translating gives CASTVGQVSNQPQHF.

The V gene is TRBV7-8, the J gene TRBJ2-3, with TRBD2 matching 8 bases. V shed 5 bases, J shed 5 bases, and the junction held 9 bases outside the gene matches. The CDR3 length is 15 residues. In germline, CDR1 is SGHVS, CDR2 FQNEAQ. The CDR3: CASSPRGSGVDTQYF. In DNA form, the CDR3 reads TGTGCCAGCAGCCCCCGAGGTAGCGGGGTAGATACGCAGTATTTT.

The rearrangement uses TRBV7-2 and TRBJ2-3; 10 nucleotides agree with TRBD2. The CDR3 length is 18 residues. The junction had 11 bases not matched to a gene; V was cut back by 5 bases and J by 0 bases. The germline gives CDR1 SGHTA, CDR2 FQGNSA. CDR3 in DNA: TGTGCCAGCAGCCAAAGGCTCGGACTAGCGGCTAGCACAGATACGCAGTATTTT. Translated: CASSQRLGLAASTDTQYF. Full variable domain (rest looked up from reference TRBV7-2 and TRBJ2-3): GAGVSQSPSNKVTEKGKDVELRCDPISGHTALYWYRQSLGQGLEFLIYFQGNSAPDKSGLPSDRFSAERTGGSVSTLTIQRTQQEDSAVYLCASSQRLGLAASTDTQYFGPGTRLTVL.

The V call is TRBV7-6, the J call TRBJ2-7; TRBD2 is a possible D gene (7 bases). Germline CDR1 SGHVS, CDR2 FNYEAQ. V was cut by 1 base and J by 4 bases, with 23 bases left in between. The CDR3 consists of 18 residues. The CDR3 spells CASSLEPPGEGAIYEQYF. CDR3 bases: TGTGCCAGCAGCTTAGAGCCCCCAGGGGAGGGTGCTATTTACGAGCAGTACTTC.

The CDR3 spells CASRRGQVETNEQFF. The CDR3 bases are TGTGCCAGCAGACGCGGACAGGTAGAAACCAATGAGCAGTTCTTC. The V and J genes are TRBV6-5 and TRBJ2-1, with 7 nucleotides matching TRBD1. This CDR3 spans 15 amino acids. Germline V gives CDR1 MNHEY, CDR2 SVGAGI. The junction had 11 bases not matched to a gene; V was cut back by 6 bases and J by 6 bases.

The CDR3 region is CASSDPSGGRDPEAFF. The CDR3 region has the DNA TGTGCCAGTAGTGACCCCTCAGGGGGCCGGGACCCTGAAGCTTTCTTT. The V gene is TRBV19, the J gene TRBJ1-1, with 8 bases lining up with TRBD1. The CDR3 sequence is 16 residues long. With 5 bases clipped from V and 6 bases from J, the junction kept 14 bases outside the gene matches. In germline, CDR1 is LNHDA, CDR2 SQIVND (reference sequence).

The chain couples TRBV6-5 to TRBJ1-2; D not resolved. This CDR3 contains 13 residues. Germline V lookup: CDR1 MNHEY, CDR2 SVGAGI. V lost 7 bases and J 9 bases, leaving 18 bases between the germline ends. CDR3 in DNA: TGTGCCAGCACCCGACTGGCGAGTGTTAGCTACACCTTC. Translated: CASTRLASVSYTF.

The CDR3 is CASALEFNQPQHF. As DNA, the CDR3 is TGTGCCAGCGCCCTAGAATTCAATCAGCCCCAGCATTTT. The rearrangement uses TRBV6-1 and TRBJ1-5, with unresolved D. Germline values: CDR1 MNHNS, CDR2 SASEGT. The CDR3 is 13 residues long. Trimming cost V 8 bases and J 3 bases, with 11 bases left between them.

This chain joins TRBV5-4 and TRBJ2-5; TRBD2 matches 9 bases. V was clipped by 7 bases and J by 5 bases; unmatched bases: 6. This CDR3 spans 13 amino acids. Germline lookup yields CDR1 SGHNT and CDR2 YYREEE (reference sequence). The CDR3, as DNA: TGTGCCAGCGGGCGGGGGGGCAGGGAGACCCAGTACTTC. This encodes CASGRGGRETQYF.

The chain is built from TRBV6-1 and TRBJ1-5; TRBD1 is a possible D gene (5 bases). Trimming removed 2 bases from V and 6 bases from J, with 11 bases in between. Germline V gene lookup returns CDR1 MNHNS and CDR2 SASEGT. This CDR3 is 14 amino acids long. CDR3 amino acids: CASSERGGGQPQHF. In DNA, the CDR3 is TGTGCCAGCAGTGAACGTGGGGGGGGTCAGCCCCAGCATTTT.